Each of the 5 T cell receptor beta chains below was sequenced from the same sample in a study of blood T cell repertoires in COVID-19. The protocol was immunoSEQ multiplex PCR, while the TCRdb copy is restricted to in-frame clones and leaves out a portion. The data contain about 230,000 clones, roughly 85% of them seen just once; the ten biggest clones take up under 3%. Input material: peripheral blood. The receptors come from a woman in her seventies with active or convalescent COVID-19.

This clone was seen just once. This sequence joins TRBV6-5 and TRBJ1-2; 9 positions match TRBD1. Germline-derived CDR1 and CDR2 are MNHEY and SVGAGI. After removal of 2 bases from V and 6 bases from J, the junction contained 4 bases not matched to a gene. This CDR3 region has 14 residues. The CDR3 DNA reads TGTGCCAGCAGTTACCTCACAGGGGGCAATGGCTACACCTTC. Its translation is CASSYLTGGNGYTF.

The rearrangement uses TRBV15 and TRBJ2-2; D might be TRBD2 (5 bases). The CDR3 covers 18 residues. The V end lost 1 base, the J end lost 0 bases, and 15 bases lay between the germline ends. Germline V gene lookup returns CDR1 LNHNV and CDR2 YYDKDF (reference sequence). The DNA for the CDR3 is TGTGCCACCAGCAGAGGGGCGTGGGAGTCCGCGAACACCGGGGAGCTGTTTTTT. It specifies CATSRGAWESANTGELFF.

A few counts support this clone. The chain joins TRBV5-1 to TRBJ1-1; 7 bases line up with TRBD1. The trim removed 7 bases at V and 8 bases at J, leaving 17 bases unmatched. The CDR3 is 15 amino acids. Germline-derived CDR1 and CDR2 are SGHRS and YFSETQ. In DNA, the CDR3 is TGCGCCAGCGGCCGGGACAGCCCACAACGAGCCGAAGCTTTCTTT. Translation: CASGRDSPQRAEAFF.

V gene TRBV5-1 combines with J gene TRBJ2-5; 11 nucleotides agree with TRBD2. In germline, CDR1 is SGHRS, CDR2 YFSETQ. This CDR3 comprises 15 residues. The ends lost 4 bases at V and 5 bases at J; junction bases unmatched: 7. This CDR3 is CASSDGTSGLETQYF. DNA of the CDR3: TGCGCCAGCAGCGACGGGACTAGCGGTTTGGAGACCCAGTACTTC.

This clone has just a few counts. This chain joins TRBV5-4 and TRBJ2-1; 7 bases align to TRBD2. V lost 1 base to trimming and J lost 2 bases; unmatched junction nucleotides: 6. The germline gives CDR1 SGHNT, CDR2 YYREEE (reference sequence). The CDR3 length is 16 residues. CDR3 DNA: TGTGCCAGCAGCTTGAGGCTAGCGGAGGCCTACAATGAGCAGTTCTTC. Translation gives CASSLRLAEAYNEQFF.